The present T cell receptor beta chain was sequenced within a study of beta chain features in type 1 diabetes. Broader study findings: There was a moderate but significant shortening of TCRB CDR3s in all four CD4+ subsets of Type 1 diabetes patients.

Regarding this clone: Its antigen is undetermined.

Looked up from germline, CDR1 is MDHEN and CDR2 is SYDVKM. The CDR3 loop spans 16 amino acids. Trimming pared 4 bases from V and 6 bases from J, leaving 18 bases between. Reverse transcribing all isolated RNA meant expressed TCRB transcripts were sequenced. Profiled with immunoSEQ multiplex PCR; TCRdb holds only in-frame clones, not every one. The sample has 300,000 to 400,000 clones; 8% to 10% are singletons. The TCR comes from a man aged 25-40 years with type 1 diabetes. The material sequenced was central memory CD4+ T cells from blood. V usage is TRBV28 and J usage is TRBJ2-2, with D maybe TRBD1 (6 bases). Here the CDR3 reads CASSSPGQITPGELFF. For the CDR3, the DNA is TGTGCCAGCAGTTCGCCGGGACAAATTACCCCCGGGGAGCTGTTTTTT.